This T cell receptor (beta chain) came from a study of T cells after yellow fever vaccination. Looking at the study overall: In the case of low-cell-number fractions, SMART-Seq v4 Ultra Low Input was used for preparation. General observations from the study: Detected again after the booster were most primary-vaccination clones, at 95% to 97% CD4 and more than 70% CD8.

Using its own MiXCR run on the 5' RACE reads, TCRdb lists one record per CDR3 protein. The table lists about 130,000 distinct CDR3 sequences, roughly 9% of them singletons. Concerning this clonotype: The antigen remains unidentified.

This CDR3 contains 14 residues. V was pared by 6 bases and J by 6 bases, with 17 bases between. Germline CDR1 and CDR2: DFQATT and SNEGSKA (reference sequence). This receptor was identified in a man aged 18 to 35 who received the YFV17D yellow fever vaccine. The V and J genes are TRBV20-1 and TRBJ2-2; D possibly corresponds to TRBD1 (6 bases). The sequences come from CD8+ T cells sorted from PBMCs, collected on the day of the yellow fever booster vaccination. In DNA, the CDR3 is TGCAGTGCCACAGGGCGAGTCTCCCCCGGGGAGCTGTTTTTT. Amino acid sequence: CSATGRVSPGELFF.